This TCR beta chain was sequenced for a study of vaccination and CD4 T cells after COVID-19. Study results and limitations: Rising from 21 to 38, the median of SARS-CoV-2-reactive clonotypes did not change significantly.

As concerns this clonotype: Its antigen is still unknown.

Sequencing of cultured CD4+ T cell DNA used the Oncomine TCR Beta short-read assay. Genomic DNA was isolated from cultured CD4+ T cells. TCRdb processed the PCR reads anew with MiXCR; each CDR3 protein has one entry. This sample has under 20,000 distinct CDR3 sequences; around two fifths occur once, and the top ten carry more than 6.5%. Trimming shortened V by 2 bases and J by 6 bases, and 18 bases separated the two germline ends. Germline V gene data show CDR1 as DFQATT and CDR2 as SNEGSKA (reference sequence). The CDR3 is made up of 15 amino acids. Treatment defined: roughly 10-day PBMC culture with coronavirus spike peptide pools or control peptides (ViraFEST assay).

This chain uses TRBV20-1 with TRBJ2-3; the D is unclear. The origin of this receptor is a human donor who had recovered from COVID-19. Sequencing used CD4+ T cells from blood, cultured in vitro, obtained after SARS-CoV-2 vaccination. This CDR3 is CSARHAVLGVDTQYF. The CDR3 nucleotides read TGCAGTGCTAGACACGCGGTCCTCGGAGTGGATACGCAGTATTTT.